This passage covers 28 T cell receptor beta chains from one sample sequenced in a study of somatic mutations in cytotoxic T cells in rheumatoid arthritis. Generated by immunoSEQ multiplex PCR, the TCRdb table keeps only in-frame clones and is missing some. The sample contains 15,000 to 20,000 clones, approximately 80% of which appear only once. Input material: CD8+ T cells sorted from blood. All receptors derive from an adult with rheumatoid arthritis.

The V gene is TRBV4-1, the J gene TRBJ2-7; 7 bases fit TRBD2. The CDR3 contains 13 residues. Germline V gene data show CDR1 as MGHRA and CDR2 as YSYEKL. The ends lost 0 bases at V and 6 bases at J; junction bases unmatched: 2. This CDR3 is CASSQDSGGEQYF. The CDR3 DNA is TGCGCCAGCAGCCAAGATTCGGGAGGCGAGCAGTACTTC.

This clone was seen a handful of times. The J gene is TRBJ2-7, the V gene TRBV6-5; no reliable D call. Deletions cut 7 bases from V and 4 bases from J, with 20 bases between. The CDR3 loop spans 15 amino acids. Germline V lookup: CDR1 MNHEY, CDR2 SVGAGI. CDR3 loop: CASKTDLTGSYEQYF. The CDR3 region has the DNA TGTGCCAGCAAGACCGACCTCACCGGATCGTACGAGCAGTACTTC.

This clone is categorized as medium-sized. As DNA, the CDR3 is TGTGCTAGTGGACCTCCGGGAGTGACTAGCGGGAGCACGGGAGAGCAGTACTTC. Translated, it gives CASGPPGVTSGSTGEQYF. This chain connects TRBV12-5 to TRBJ2-7, with 12 bases lining up with TRBD2. Germline CDR1 reads LGHNT; CDR2 reads FRNRAP. CDR3 length: 18 amino acids. V was clipped by 6 bases and J by 7 bases; unmatched bases: 19.

The genes are TRBV7-8 and TRBJ1-5; a weak D match, TRBD1 (6 bases). V lost 4 bases to trimming and J lost 3 bases, with 13 bases between them. Germline V gives CDR1 SGHVS, CDR2 FQNEAQ. The CDR3 is 15 amino acids. CDR3 bases: TGTGCCAGCAGCTCACCACAGGGAGTCAATCAGCCCCAGCATTTT. Residues: CASSSPQGVNQPQHF.

The chain carries TRBV27 and TRBJ2-1; D not resolved. Trimming removed 3 bases at V and 8 bases at J, with 5 bases between. The germline gives CDR1 MNHEY, CDR2 SMNVEV (reference sequence). The length of the CDR3 is 11 residues. Written as DNA, the CDR3 is TGTGCCAGCAGTTTGTCCGATGAGCAGTTCTTC. This translates into CASSLSDEQFF.

This chain joins TRBV5-4 and TRBJ2-3, with TRBD2 matching over 10 bases. CDR1 and CDR2 (germline): SGHNT, YYREEE (reference sequence). The CDR3 length is 17 residues. The ends lost 0 bases at V and 1 base at J; junction bases unmatched: 5. The CDR3 sequence: CASSLVGLAGGTDTQYF. The CDR3 region has the DNA TGTGCCAGCAGCTTGGTAGGCCTAGCGGGGGGCACAGATACGCAGTATTTT.

The chain couples TRBV11-2 to TRBJ2-1; possibly TRBD2 for D (6 bases). The V and J ends lost 5 bases and 0 bases respectively, with 11 bases between them. CDR1 is SGHAT and CDR2 is FQNNGV in the germline V gene. CDR3 length: 15 amino acids. The CDR3 region has the DNA TGTGCCAGCAGCAATAGCGGAAGCTCCTACAATGAGCAGTTCTTC. It translates to CASSNSGSSYNEQFF.

The J gene is TRBJ2-1, the V gene TRBV11-3; a possible D gene is TRBD1 (5 bases). The germline V and J ends were trimmed by 7 bases and 5 bases, with 24 bases remaining between them. Per the germline V gene, CDR1 is SGHNT and CDR2 is YENEEA. CDR3 length equals 17 residues. CDR3 coding DNA: TGTGCCAGCACCTGGTCGCCCCGACTGACAGAGAACAATGAGCAGTTCTTC. Its protein is CASTWSPRLTENNEQFF.

The V gene is TRBV7-9, the J gene TRBJ2-7; tentatively, D is TRBD2 (6 bases). Germline V gene data show CDR1 as SEHNR and CDR2 as FQNEAQ (reference sequence). Trimming pared 0 bases from V and 0 bases from J, leaving 15 bases between. The CDR3 runs to 17 residues. The CDR3, as DNA: TGTGCCAGCAGCTTAGCCGGAGGGGACGGTCCCTCCTACGAGCAGTACTTC. Encoded protein: CASSLAGGDGPSYEQYF.

This clone is a singleton in its sample. This chain links TRBV6-1 with TRBJ2-7; 12 bases map to TRBD1. V shed 6 bases and J 5 bases; nucleotides not matched to a gene: 2. The CDR3 runs 13 residues. The germline V gene has CDR1 MNHNS and CDR2 SASEGT. The CDR3 DNA reads TGTGCCAGCAGGGGGACAGGGGGCGACGAGCAGTACTTC. It encodes CASRGTGGDEQYF.

The chain uses TRBV14 and TRBJ1-1; 7 bases line up with TRBD1. This CDR3 has 16 residues. V trimming: 8 bases; J trimming: 2 bases; junction bases outside the gene matches: 14. CDR1 SGHDN and CDR2 FVKESK come from the germline V gene. This chain's CDR3 is CASGPRWTGYNTEAFF. The CDR3 nucleotides read TGTGCCAGCGGGCCACGGTGGACAGGTTACAACACTGAAGCTTTCTTT.

With respect to this clone: The germline gene is not matched at one end of the junction; a read error may be the cause. The identical CDR3 is also encoded by other nucleotide sequences in the sample. The J gene is TRBJ1-5, the V gene TRBV7-9; D is ambiguous. Germline V gives CDR1 SEHNR, CDR2 FQNEAQ (reference sequence). The CDR3 covers 15 residues. The CDR3 DNA sequence: TGTGCCAGTAGCTTAGATTGGGAGAGCAATCAGCCCCAGCATTTT. The encoded protein is CASSLDWESNQPQHF.

The chain couples TRBV4-1 to TRBJ2-1; TRBD2 matches 10 bases. There are 17 residues in the CDR3. V trimming: 2 bases; J trimming: 1 base; junction bases outside the gene matches: 5. Germline lookup yields CDR1 MGHRA and CDR2 YSYEKL. CDR3 bases: TGCGCCAGCAGCCAAACATCTAGCGGGAGTTCCTACAATGAGCAGTTCTTC. Encoded protein: CASSQTSSGSSYNEQFF.

The gene calls are TRBV9 and TRBJ2-7; D is unclear. The V gene lost 0 bases and the J gene lost 3 bases, with 10 bases spanning the gap. Germline values: CDR1 SGDLS, CDR2 YYNGEE. The CDR3 extends over 14 amino acids. CDR3 nucleotide sequence: TGTGCCAGCAGCGTAGAGGCTAGTTACTACGAGCAGTACTTC. This translates into CASSVEASYYEQYF.

The V call is TRBV13, the J call TRBJ2-5; D unclear. The J call may be incorrect, as the DNA end agrees better with TRBJ2-7. This CDR3 region has 14 residues. Germline assignment: CDR1 PRHDT and CDR2 FYEKMQ (reference sequence). CDR3 loop: CASSPYSDSYEQYF. The CDR3, as DNA: TGTGCCAGCAGCCCGTACTCGGACTCCTACGAGCAGTACTTC.

This clone has just a few counts. The V and J genes are TRBV11-3 and TRBJ2-7, with 10 bases lining up with TRBD2. J lost 0 bases, V lost 4 bases, and 3 bases had no gene match. The CDR3 runs to 15 residues. Germline CDR1 SGHNT, CDR2 YENEEA. For the CDR3, the DNA is TGTGCCAGCAGCTCCCGGACTAGCGGCTCCTACGAGCAGTACTTC. Translated: CASSSRTSGSYEQYF.

The chain combines TRBV6-5 with TRBJ2-5; 7 positions agree with TRBD2. CDR1 MNHEY and CDR2 SVGAGI come from the germline V gene. V gave up 2 bases and J gave up 3 bases; unmatched junction bases: 0. The CDR3 contains 13 residues. The DNA for the CDR3 is TGTGCCAGCAGTTACGGGAGGGAAGAGACCCAGTACTTC. This codes for CASSYGREETQYF.

V usage is TRBV6-5 and J usage is TRBJ2-1, with TRBD2 identical over 9 bases. This CDR3 contains 15 residues. The germline V gene encodes CDR1 MNHEY and CDR2 SVGAGI. The V gene end was trimmed by 2 bases and the J gene end by 7 bases; junction bases not matched to a gene: 6. The CDR3 nucleotides read TGTGCCAGCAGTTACAGACTAGCGGATTATAATGAGCAGTTCTTC. It is translated as CASSYRLADYNEQFF.

Only one count was recorded for this clone. This sequence joins TRBV5-4 and TRBJ2-1, with a possible D match to TRBD1 (7 bases). This CDR3 is built from 15 residues. The germline V gene has CDR1 SGHNT and CDR2 YYREEE (reference sequence). Trimming left V 4 bases short and J 6 bases short, with 17 bases between. The CDR3 DNA reads as TGTGCCAGCAGCCCTCAGGGGGGAGTCCCCAATGAGCAGTTCTTC. Translating it yields CASSPQGGVPNEQFF.

This chain joins TRBV7-9 and TRBJ1-4; tentatively, D is TRBD1 (5 bases). The V and J ends lost 5 bases and 5 bases respectively, with 18 bases between them. The CDR3 consists of 16 residues. The germline CDR1 and CDR2 sequences are SEHNR and FQNEAQ (reference sequence). CDR3 coding DNA: TGTGCCAGCAGCACCTCGGGGGGAACGGCGAATGAAAAACTGTTTTTT. It translates to CASSTSGGTANEKLFF.

The rearrangement joins TRBV19 to TRBJ2-7, with 9 bases matching TRBD1. This CDR3 has 15 residues. Germline V gives CDR1 LNHDA, CDR2 SQIVND (reference sequence). V shed 3 bases, J shed 7 bases, and the junction held 10 bases outside the gene matches. The CDR3 here is CASSIGSGTGWEQYF. The DNA for the CDR3 is TGTGCCAGTAGTATCGGTTCCGGGACAGGGTGGGAGCAGTACTTC.

This chain links TRBV6-1 with TRBJ2-5; D perhaps matches TRBD2 (6 bases). Trimming pared 0 bases from V and 4 bases from J, leaving 15 bases between. Germline V gene sequence: CDR1 MNHNS, CDR2 SASEGT. The CDR3 has 16 amino acids. CDR3 DNA sequence: TGTGCCAGCAGTGAAGCGCTGGGGGGAGGTCGAGAGACCCAGTACTTC. This encodes CASSEALGGGRETQYF.

V and J are TRBV5-6 and TRBJ2-1; 7 bases match TRBD1. The germline V gene encodes CDR1 SGHDT and CDR2 YYEEEE. Unmatched junction bases numbered 11, after V lost 4 bases and J lost 7 bases. This CDR3 has 15 residues. CDR3 coding DNA: TGTGCCAGCAGCCCGCCTGGGACAGCGGCTAATGAGCAGTTCTTC. This gives the protein CASSPPGTAANEQFF.

The table lists this clone with a count of one. The chain couples TRBV9 to TRBJ2-3, with D perhaps matching TRBD2 (5 bases). Per germline, CDR1 SGDLS and CDR2 YYNGEE. The CDR3 is 13 amino acids. V was pared by 3 bases and J by 3 bases, with 8 bases between. The CDR3 DNA is TGTGCCAGCAGCGCGGACTGGACAGATACGCAGTATTTT. This sequence encodes CASSADWTDTQYF.

The V gene is TRBV30, the J gene TRBJ2-4, with 12 bases matching TRBD2. The CDR3 has 19 residues. The V gene's germline CDR1 is GTSNPN and CDR2 SVGIG (reference sequence). Trimming removed 0 bases from V and 0 bases from J; junction bases left unmatched: 9. The CDR3 region has the DNA TGTGCCTGGAGTGTAATGCTAGCGGGGGGGCCCGGAGCCAAAAACATTCAGTACTTC. Protein product: CAWSVMLAGGPGAKNIQYF.

This sequence joins TRBV28 and TRBJ1-2, with a weak D call TRBD1 (5 bases). V was shortened by 5 bases and J by 1 base, with 8 bases between the two germline ends. Per the germline V gene, CDR1 is MDHEN and CDR2 is SYDVKM. The CDR3 is made up of 13 amino acids. The CDR3 DNA follows: TGTGCCAGCAGTCCACAGGTTAACTATGGCTACACCTTC. Translated: CASSPQVNYGYTF.

The V call is TRBV2, the J call TRBJ1-1; no definite D call. CDR3 length equals 13 residues. V was clipped by 6 bases and J by 2 bases, with 10 bases between them. The germline gives CDR1 SNHLY, CDR2 FYNNEI. As DNA, the CDR3 is TGTGCCAGCAGAGACCGGGCTAACACTGAAGCTTTCTTT. This translates into CASRDRANTEAFF.

The V and J genes are TRBV19 and TRBJ1-1; D gene uncertain. The CDR3 covers 16 residues. CDR1 LNHDA and CDR2 SQIVND come from the germline V gene (reference sequence). V was clipped by 4 bases and J by 0 bases, with 15 bases between them. The CDR3 DNA reads TGTGCCAGTAGTACACTATTCCGGGGAATGAACACTGAAGCTTTCTTT. It codes for CASSTLFRGMNTEAFF. Using reference TRBV19 and TRBJ1-1 for the parts outside the CDR3, the full variable domain is DGGITQSPKYLFRKEGQNVTLSCEQNLNHDAMYWYRQDPGQGLRLIYYSQIVNDFQKGDIAEGYSVSREKKESFPLTVTSAQKNPTAFYLCASSTLFRGMNTEAFFGQGTRLTVV.